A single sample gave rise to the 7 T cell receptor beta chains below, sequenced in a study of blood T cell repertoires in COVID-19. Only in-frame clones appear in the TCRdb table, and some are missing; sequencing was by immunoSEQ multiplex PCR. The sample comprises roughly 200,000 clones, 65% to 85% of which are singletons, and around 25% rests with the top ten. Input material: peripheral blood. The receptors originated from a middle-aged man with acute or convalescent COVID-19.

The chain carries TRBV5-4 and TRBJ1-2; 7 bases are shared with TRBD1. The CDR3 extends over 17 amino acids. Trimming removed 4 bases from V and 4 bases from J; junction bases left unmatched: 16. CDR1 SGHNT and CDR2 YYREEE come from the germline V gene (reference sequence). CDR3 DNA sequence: TGTGCCAGCAGCCAAATTTCGCCGGGACAGAATCCCTATGGCTACACCTTC. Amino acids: CASSQISPGQNPYGYTF.

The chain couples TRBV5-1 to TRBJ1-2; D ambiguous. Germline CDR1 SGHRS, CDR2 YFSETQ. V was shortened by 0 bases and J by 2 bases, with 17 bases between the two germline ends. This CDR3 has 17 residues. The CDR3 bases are TGCGCCAGCAGCTTGGGAGAAATTCACTATTGGAACTATGGCTACACCTTC. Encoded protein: CASSLGEIHYWNYGYTF. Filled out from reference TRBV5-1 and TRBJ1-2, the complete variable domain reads KAGVTQTPRYLIKTRGQQVTLSCSPISGHRSVSWYQQTPGQGLQFLFEYFSETQRNKGNFPGRFSGRQFSNSRSEMNVSTLELGDSALYLCASSLGEIHYWNYGYTFGSGTRLTVV.

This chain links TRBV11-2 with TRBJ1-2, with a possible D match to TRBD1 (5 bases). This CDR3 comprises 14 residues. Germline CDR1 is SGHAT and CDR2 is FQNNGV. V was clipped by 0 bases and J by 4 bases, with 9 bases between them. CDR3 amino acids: CASSLDRVGYGYTF. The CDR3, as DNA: TGTGCCAGCAGCTTAGACAGGGTGGGCTATGGCTACACCTTC. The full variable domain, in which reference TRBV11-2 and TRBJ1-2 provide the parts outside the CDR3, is EAGVAQSPRYKIIEKRQSVAFWCNPISGHATLYWYQQILGQGPKLLIQFQNNGVVDDSQLPKDRFSAERLKGVDSTLKIQPAKLEDSAVYLCASSLDRVGYGYTFGSGTRLTVV.

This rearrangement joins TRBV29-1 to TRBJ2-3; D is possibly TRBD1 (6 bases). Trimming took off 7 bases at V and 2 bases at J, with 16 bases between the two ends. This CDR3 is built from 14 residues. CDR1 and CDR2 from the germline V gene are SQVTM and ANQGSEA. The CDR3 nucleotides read TGCAGCGGGGTGGACAGAAGCCCCACAGATACGCAGTATTTT. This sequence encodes CSGVDRSPTDTQYF.

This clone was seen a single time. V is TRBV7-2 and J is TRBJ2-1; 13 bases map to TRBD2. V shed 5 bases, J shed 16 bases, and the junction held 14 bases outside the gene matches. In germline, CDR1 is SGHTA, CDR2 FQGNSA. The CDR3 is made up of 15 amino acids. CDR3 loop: CASSPTSGRAQERFF. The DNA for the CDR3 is TGTGCCAGCAGCCCAACTAGCGGGAGGGCCCAGGAGCGTTTCTTC.

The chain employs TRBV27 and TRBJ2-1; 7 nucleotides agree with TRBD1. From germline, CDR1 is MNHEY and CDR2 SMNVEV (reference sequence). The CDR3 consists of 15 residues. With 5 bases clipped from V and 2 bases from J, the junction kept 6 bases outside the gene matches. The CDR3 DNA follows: TGTGCCAGCAGTCCCGACAGGGCCACCTACAATGAGCAGTTCTTC. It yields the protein CASSPDRATYNEQFF.

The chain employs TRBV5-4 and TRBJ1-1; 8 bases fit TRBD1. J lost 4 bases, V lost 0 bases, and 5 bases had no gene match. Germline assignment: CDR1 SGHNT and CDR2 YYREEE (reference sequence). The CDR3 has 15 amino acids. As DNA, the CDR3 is TGTGCCAGCAGCTTGGTGGCAGGGGGCGCCACTGAAGCTTTCTTT. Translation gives CASSLVAGGATEAFF.